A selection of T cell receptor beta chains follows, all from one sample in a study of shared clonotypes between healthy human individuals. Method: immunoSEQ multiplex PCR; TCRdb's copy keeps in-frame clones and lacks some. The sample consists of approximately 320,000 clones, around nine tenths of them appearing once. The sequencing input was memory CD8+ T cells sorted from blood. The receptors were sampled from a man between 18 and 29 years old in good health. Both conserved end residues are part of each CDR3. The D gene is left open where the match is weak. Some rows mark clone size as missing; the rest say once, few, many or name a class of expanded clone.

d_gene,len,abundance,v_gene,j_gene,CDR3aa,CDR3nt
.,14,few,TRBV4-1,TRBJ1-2,CASSQVWEEEGYTF,TGCGCCAGCAGCCAAGTCTGGGAGGAGGAGGGCTACACCTTC
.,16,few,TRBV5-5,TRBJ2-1,CASSLGRRSSYNEQFF,TGTGCCAGCAGCTTGGGGCGGAGGAGCTCCTACAATGAGCAGTTCTTC
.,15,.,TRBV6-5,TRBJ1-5,CASSPRLTAYQPQHF,TGTGCCAGCAGCCCGAGACTGACAGCGTATCAGCCCCAGCATTTT
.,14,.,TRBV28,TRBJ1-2,CASSLWGTDYGYTF,TGTGCCAGCAGTTTATGGGGAACAGACTATGGCTACACCTTC
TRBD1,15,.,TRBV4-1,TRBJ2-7,CASSQGPRDSYEQYF,TGCGCCAGCAGCCAAGGTCCCCGGGACAGCTACGAGCAGTACTTC
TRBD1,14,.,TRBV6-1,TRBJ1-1,CASSEDRVRIEAFF,TGTGCCAGCAGTGAGGACAGGGTACGGATTGAAGCTTTCTTT
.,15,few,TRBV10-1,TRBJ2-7,CASSSPGTATYEQYF,TGCGCCAGCAGTTCCCCCGGGACTGCGACCTACGAGCAGTACTTC
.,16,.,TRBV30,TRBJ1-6,CAWSVEGSSYNSPLHF,TGTGCCTGGAGTGTAGAGGGAAGCTCCTATAATTCACCCCTCCACTTT
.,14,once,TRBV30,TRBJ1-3,CAWSDGNSGNTIYF,TGTGCCTGGAGCGACGGGAACTCTGGAAACACCATATATTTT
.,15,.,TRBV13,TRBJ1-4,CASREQGAPNEKLFF,TGTGCCAGCAGAGAACAGGGCGCCCCTAATGAAAAACTGTTTTTT
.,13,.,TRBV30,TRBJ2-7,CAWSVSLSYEQYF,TGTGCCTGGAGTGTCTCCCTTTCCTACGAGCAGTACTTC
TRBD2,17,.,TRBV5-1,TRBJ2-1,CASSLAPSGVSYNEQFF,TGCGCCAGCAGCTTGGCACCTAGCGGGGTCTCCTACAATGAGCAGTTCTTC